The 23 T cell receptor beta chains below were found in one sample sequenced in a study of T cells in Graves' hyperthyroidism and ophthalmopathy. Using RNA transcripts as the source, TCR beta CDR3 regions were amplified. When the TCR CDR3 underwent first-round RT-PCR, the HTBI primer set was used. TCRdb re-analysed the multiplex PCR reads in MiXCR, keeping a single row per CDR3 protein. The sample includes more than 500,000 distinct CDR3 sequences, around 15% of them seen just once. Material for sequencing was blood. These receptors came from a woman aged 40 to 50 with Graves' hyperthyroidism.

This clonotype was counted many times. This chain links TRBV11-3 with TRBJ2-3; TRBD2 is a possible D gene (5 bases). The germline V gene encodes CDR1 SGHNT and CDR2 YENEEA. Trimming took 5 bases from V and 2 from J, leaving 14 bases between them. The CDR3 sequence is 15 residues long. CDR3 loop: CASSPRGGNTDTQYF. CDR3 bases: TGTGCCAGCAGCCCCAGAGGAGGCAACACAGATACGCAGTATTTT.

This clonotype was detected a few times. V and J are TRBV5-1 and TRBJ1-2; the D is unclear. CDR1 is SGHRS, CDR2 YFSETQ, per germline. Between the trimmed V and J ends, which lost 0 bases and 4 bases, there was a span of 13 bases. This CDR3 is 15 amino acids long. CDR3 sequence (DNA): TGCGCCAGCAGCTTGGGGGATATTGATATCTATGGCTACACCTTC. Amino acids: CASSLGDIDIYGYTF.

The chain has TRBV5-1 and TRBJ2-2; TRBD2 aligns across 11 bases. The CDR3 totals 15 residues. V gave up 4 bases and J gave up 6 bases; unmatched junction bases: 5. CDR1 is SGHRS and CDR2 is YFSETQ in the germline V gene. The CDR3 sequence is CASSRTSGRSGELFF. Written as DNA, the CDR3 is TGCGCCAGCAGCAGAACTAGCGGGAGATCCGGGGAGCTGTTTTTT.

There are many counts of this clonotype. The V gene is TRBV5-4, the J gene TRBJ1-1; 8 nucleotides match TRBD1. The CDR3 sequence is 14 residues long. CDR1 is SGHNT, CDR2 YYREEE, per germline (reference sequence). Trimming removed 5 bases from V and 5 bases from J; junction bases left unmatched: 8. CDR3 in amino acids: CASSLNRGLTEAFF. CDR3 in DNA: TGTGCCAGCAGTTTAAACAGGGGGTTAACTGAAGCTTTCTTT.

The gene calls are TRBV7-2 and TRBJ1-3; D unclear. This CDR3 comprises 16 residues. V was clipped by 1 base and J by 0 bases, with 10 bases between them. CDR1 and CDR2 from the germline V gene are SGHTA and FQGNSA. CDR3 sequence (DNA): TGTGCCAGCAGCTTAGGGCCTTCTAGCTCTGGAAACACCATATATTTT. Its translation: CASSLGPSSSGNTIYF.

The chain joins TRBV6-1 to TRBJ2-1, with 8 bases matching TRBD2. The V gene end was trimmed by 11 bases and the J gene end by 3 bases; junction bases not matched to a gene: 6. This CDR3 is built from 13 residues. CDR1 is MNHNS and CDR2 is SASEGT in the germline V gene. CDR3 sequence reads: CAVTREGYNEQFF. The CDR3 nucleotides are TGTGCCGTAACACGGGAGGGCTACAATGAGCAGTTCTTC.

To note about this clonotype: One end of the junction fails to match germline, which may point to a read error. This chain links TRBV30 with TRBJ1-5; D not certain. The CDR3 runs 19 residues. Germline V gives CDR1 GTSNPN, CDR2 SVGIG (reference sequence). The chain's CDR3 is CAWSVGVGGPSGSSQPQHF. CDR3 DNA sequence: TGTGCCTGGAGTGTAGGTGTGGGCGGCCCCTCGGGGAGCAGTCAGCCCCAGCATTTT. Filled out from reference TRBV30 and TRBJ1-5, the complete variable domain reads SQTIHQWPATLVQPVGSPLSLECTVEGTSNPNLYWYRQAAGRGLQLLFYSVGIGQISSEVPQNLSASRPQDRQFILSSKKLLLSDSGFYLCAWSVGVGGPSGSSQPQHFGDGTRLSIL.

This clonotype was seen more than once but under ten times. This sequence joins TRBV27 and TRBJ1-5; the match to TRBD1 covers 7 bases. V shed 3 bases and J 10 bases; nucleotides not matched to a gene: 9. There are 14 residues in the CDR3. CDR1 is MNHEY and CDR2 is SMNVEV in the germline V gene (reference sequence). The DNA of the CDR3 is TGTGCCAGCAGTTTGGGGGACAGCAATACTCCCCAGCATTTT. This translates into CASSLGDSNTPQHF.

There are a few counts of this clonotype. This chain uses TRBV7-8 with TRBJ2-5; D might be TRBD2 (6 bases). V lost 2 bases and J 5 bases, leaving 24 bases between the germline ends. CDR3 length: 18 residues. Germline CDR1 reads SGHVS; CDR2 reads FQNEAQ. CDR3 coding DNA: TGTGCCAGCAGCTTAATCTGGGTAGGGCGGGGAGGCTCGGAGACCCAGTACTTC. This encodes CASSLIWVGRGGSETQYF.

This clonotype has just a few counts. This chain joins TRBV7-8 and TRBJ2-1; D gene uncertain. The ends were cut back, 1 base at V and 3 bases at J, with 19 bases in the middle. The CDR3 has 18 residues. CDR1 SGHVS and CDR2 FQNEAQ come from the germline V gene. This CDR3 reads CASSLDRTGGHNYNEQFF. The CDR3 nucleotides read TGTGCCAGCAGCTTAGACCGTACTGGCGGCCACAACTACAATGAGCAGTTCTTC.

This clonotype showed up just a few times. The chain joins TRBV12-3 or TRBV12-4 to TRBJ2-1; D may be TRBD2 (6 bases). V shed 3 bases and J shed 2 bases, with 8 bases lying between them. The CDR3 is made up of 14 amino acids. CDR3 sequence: CASSLTSPYNEQFF. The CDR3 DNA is TGTGCCAGCAGTTTGACTAGTCCCTACAATGAGCAGTTCTTC.

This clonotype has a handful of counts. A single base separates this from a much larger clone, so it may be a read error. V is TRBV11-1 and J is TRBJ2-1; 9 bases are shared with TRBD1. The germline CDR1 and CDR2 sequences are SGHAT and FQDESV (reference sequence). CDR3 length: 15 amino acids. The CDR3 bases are TGTGCCTGCAGCGGTACCGGGACAGGGCACAATGAGCAGTTCTTC. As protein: CACSGTGTGHNEQFF. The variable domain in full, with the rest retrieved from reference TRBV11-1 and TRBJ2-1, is EAEVAQSPRYKITEKSQAVAFWCDPISGHATLYWYRQILGQGPELLVQFQDESVVDDSQLPKDRFSAERLKGVDSTLKIQPAELGDSAMYLCACSGTGTGHNEQFFGPGTRLTVL.

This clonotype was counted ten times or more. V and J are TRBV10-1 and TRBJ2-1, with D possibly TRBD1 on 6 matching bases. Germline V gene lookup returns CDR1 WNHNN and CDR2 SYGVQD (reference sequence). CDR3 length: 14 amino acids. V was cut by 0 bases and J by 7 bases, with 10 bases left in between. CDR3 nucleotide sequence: TGCGCCAGCAGTGAGTCTTTACAGGGTAATGAGCAGTTCTTC. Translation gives CASSESLQGNEQFF.

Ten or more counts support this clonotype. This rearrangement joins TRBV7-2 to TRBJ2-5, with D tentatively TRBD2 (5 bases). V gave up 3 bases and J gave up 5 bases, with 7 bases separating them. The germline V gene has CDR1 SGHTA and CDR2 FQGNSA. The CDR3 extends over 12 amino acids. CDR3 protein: CASSFSGETQYF. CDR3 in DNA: TGTGCCAGCAGCTTCTCGGGGGAGACCCAGTACTTC.

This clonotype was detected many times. CDR3 coding DNA: TGTGCCAGCAGCAACAAGGACAGGGACACAGATACGCAGTATTTT. It translates to CASSNKDRDTDTQYF. The chain combines TRBV7-3 with TRBJ2-3; TRBD1 agrees at 8 bases. Germline lookup yields CDR1 SGHTA and CDR2 FQGTGA. This CDR3 is 15 amino acids long. With V trimmed by 5 bases and J by 2 bases, 6 bases remained unmatched.

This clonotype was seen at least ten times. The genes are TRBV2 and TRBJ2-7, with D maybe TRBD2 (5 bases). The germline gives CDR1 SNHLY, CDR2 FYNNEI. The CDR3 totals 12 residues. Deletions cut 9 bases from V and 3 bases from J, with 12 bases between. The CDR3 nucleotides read TGTGCCAGTTTTCGGGGTTTCTACGAGCAGTACTTC. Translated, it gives CASFRGFYEQYF.

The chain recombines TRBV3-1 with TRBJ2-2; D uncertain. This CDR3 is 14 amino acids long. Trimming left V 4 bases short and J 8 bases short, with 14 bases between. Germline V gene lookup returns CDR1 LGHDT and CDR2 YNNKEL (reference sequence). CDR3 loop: CASSLLPGFGELFF. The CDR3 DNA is TGTGCCAGCAGCCTCCTACCGGGCTTTGGGGAGCTGTTTTTT. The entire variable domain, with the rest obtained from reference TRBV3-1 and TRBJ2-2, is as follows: DTAVSQTPKYLVTQMGNDKSIKCEQNLGHDTMYWYKQDSKKFLKIMFSYNNKELIINETVPNRFSPKSPDKAHLNLHINSLELGDSAVYFCASSLLPGFGELFFGEGSRLTVL.

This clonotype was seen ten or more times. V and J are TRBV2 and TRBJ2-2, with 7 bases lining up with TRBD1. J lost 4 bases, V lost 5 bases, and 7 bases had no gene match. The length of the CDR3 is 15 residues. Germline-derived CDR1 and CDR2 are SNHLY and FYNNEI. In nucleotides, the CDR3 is TGTGCCAGCAGTCTTCCGGGACAGATCACCGGGGAGCTGTTTTTT. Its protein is CASSLPGQITGELFF.

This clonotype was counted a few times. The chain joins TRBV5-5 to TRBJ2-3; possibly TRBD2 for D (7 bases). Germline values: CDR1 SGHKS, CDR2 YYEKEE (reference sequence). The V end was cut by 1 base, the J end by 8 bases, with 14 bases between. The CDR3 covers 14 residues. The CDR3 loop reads CASSLRGATPTQYF. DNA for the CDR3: TGTGCCAGCAGCTTGCGGGGGGCCACCCCTACGCAGTATTTT.

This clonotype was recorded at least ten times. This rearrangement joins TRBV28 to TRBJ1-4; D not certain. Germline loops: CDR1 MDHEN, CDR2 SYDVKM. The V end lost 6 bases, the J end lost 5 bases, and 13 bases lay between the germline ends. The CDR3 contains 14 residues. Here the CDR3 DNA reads TGTGCCAGCAGCATTCTATTGACGAATGAAAAACTGTTTTTT. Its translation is CASSILLTNEKLFF.

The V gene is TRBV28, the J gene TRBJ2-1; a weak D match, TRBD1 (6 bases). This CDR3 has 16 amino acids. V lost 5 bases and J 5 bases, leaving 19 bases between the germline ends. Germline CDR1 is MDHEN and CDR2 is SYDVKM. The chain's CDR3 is CASSPPPGTQDNEQFF. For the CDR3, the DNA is TGTGCCAGCAGTCCCCCACCCGGGACACAGGACAATGAGCAGTTCTTC.

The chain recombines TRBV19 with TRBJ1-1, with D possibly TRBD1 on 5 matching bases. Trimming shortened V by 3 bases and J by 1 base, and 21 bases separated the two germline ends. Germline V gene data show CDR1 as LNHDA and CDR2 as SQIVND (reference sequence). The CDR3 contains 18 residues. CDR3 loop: CASSIGPVKGRRNTEAFF. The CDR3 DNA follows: TGTGCCAGTAGTATCGGACCCGTGAAGGGACGAAGGAACACTGAAGCTTTCTTT.

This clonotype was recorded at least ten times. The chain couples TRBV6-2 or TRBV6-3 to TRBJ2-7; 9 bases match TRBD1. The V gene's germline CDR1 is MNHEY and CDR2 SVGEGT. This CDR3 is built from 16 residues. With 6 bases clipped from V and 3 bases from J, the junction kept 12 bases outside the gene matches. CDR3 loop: CASSYRTGELDYEQYF. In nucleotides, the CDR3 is TGTGCCAGCAGCTACCGGACAGGGGAGTTGGACTACGAGCAGTACTTC.